Listed here are 3 T cell receptor beta chains from one sample, sequenced in a study of OX40 agonist ivuxolimab in advanced cancers. The assay was immunoSEQ multiplex PCR, and TCRdb's table has in-frame clones only and misses some. Of tens of thousands of clones listed, about 88% are singletons. This sample comprised CD4+ or CD8+ T cells sorted from blood, obtained in a trial of the OX40 agonist ivuxolimab. All receptors come from an adult with an advanced solid tumor such as melanoma, head and neck, liver or kidney cancer.

The chain couples TRBV5-4 to TRBJ2-3, with TRBD1 matching 7 bases. Germline loops: CDR1 SGHNT, CDR2 YYREEE (reference sequence). Trimming at V came to 5 bases and at J to 2 bases, leaving 8 bases not matched to a gene. This CDR3 comprises 15 residues. The CDR3, as DNA: TGTGCCAGCAGTTACCGGGACAGACCCACAGATACGCAGTATTTT. It codes for CASSYRDRPTDTQYF. Full variable domain (rest looked up from reference TRBV5-4 and TRBJ2-3): ETGVTQSPTHLIKTRGQQVTLRCSSQSGHNTVSWYQQALGQGPQFIFQYYREEENGRGNFPPRFSGLQFPNYSSELNVNALELDDSALYLCASSYRDRPTDTQYFGPGTRLTVL.

This chain uses TRBV9 with TRBJ2-7; D is unresolved. This CDR3 region has 15 residues. From germline, CDR1 is SGDLS and CDR2 YYNGEE. V lost 4 bases and J lost 0, with 14 bases in between. As DNA, the CDR3 is TGTGCCAGCAGCCCGCACCGGAGCACCTCCTACGAGCAGTACTTC. It yields the protein CASSPHRSTSYEQYF.

The V call is TRBV27, the J call TRBJ2-1; D may be TRBD2 (5 bases). The CDR3 is 15 amino acids. Trimming shortened V by 7 bases and J by 6 bases, and 19 bases separated the two germline ends. CDR1 and CDR2 from the germline V gene are MNHEY and SMNVEV (reference sequence). DNA of the CDR3: TGTGCCAGCAATAAAGGCAGACGGGGTTCCAATGAGCAGTTCTTC. Protein product: CASNKGRRGSNEQFF.